Shown below are 10 T cell receptor beta chains from a single sample sequenced in a study of T cells in Graves' hyperthyroidism and ophthalmopathy. Amplified TCR beta CDR3 regions came from RNA transcripts. RT-PCR in the first round (using the HTBI primer set) targeted the TCR CDR3. MiXCR, applied by TCRdb to the multiplex PCR reads, yields one record per CDR3 protein. The sample gives approximately 610,000 distinct CDR3 sequences, roughly 14% of which show up once; around 4.5% is in the top ten. The sequenced sample was blood. Receptors originate from a middle-aged woman with Graves' ophthalmopathy.

This clonotype was picked up many times. This chain joins TRBV28 and TRBJ2-7, with D tentatively TRBD1 or TRBD2 (5 bases each). Germline V gene data show CDR1 as MDHEN and CDR2 as SYDVKM. V dropped 6 bases and J dropped 2 bases, with 14 bases sitting between them. The length of the CDR3 is 14 residues. The CDR3 here is CASRIWDGTYEQYF. CDR3 coding DNA: TGTGCCAGCAGGATCTGGGACGGGACCTACGAGCAGTACTTC.

This clonotype was detected a few times. The chain employs TRBV11-2 and TRBJ1-2; 10 nucleotides line up with TRBD1. The CDR3 length is 16 residues. V shed 6 bases, J shed 6 bases, and the junction held 13 bases outside the gene matches. CDR1 SGHAT and CDR2 FQNNGV come from the germline V gene. CDR3 amino acids: CASSRQGQGNVDGYTF. The CDR3 nucleotides read TGTGCCAGCAGTCGCCAGGGACAGGGGAATGTAGATGGCTACACCTTC. Using reference TRBV11-2 and TRBJ1-2 for the parts outside the CDR3, the full variable domain is EAGVAQSPRYKIIEKRQSVAFWCNPISGHATLYWYQQILGQGPKLLIQFQNNGVVDDSQLPKDRFSAERLKGVDSTLKIQPAKLEDSAVYLCASSRQGQGNVDGYTFGSGTRLTVV.

This clonotype was picked up many times. The J gene is TRBJ2-7, the V gene TRBV30, with D hard to call. The CDR3 runs to 13 residues. Trimming removed 1 base from V and 4 bases from J, with 11 bases in between. CDR1 is GTSNPN, CDR2 SVGIG, per germline (reference sequence). CDR3 sequence (DNA): TGTGCCTGGAGTGGTGGGAATAATTACGAGCAGTACTTC. As protein: CAWSGGNNYEQYF.

This clonotype turned up a few times. The chain joins TRBV9 to TRBJ1-1; no definite D call. The CDR3 length is 12 residues. CDR1 and CDR2 (germline): SGDLS, YYNGEE. V was cut by 4 bases and J by 6 bases, with 10 bases left in between. Here the CDR3 reads CASSPWGSEAFF. The CDR3 DNA follows: TGTGCCAGCAGCCCCTGGGGATCTGAAGCTTTCTTT.

The chain is built from TRBV9 and TRBJ2-7; D unclear. Germline V CDR1 and CDR2: SGDLS, YYNGEE. CDR3 length: 14 residues. Trimming took 0 bases from V and 2 from J, leaving 9 bases between them. CDR3: CASSVEPSPYEQYF. The CDR3 bases are TGTGCCAGCAGCGTAGAGCCCTCCCCCTACGAGCAGTACTTC.

The V call is TRBV14, the J call TRBJ1-6, with D perhaps TRBD1 (5 bases). The germline CDR1 and CDR2 sequences are SGHDN and FVKESK. This CDR3 has 14 residues. Trimming removed 2 bases from V and 9 bases from J, with 11 bases in between. In nucleotides, the CDR3 is TGTGCCAGCAGCCAAAACCAGGGTGGTTCACCCCTCCACTTT. This gives the protein CASSQNQGGSPLHF.

This clonotype was detected many times. The rearrangement joins TRBV4-3 to TRBJ1-5, with a weak D call TRBD1 (5 bases). The germline V gene has CDR1 LGHNA and CDR2 YSLEER. This CDR3 is 18 amino acids long. The V gene lost 0 bases and the J gene lost 1 base, with 16 bases spanning the gap. In DNA form, the CDR3 reads TGCGCCAGCAGCCAAGATGTCCAGGGCGGAGGAAGCAATCAGCCCCAGCATTTT. This codes for CASSQDVQGGGSNQPQHF.

There are many counts of this clonotype. The chain combines TRBV4-2 with TRBJ2-7; 9 bases align to TRBD1. V dropped 2 bases and J dropped 1; count of bases not matched to a gene: 6. Germline CDR1 is LGHNA and CDR2 is YNFKEQ. The CDR3 runs 16 residues. The CDR3 loop reads CASSQTQGALSYEQYF. The CDR3 DNA is TGTGCCAGCAGCCAAACACAGGGGGCTTTATCCTACGAGCAGTACTTC.

V is TRBV28 and J is TRBJ2-7; 7 bases match TRBD1. The ends lost 5 bases at V and 5 bases at J; junction bases unmatched: 9. The germline V gene encodes CDR1 MDHEN and CDR2 SYDVKM. CDR3 size: 14 residues. CDR3 coding DNA: TGTGCCAGCAGTCTGACAGGGAAGGACGACGAGCAGTACTTC. The encoded protein is CASSLTGKDDEQYF.

V usage is TRBV7-2 and J usage is TRBJ2-7, with 13 bases lining up with TRBD2. The germline CDR1 and CDR2 sequences are SGHTA and FQGNSA. The trim removed 7 bases at V and 7 bases at J, leaving 10 bases unmatched. The CDR3 loop spans 15 amino acids. CDR3 protein: CASTPGLAGAREQYF. CDR3 in DNA: TGTGCCAGCACCCCCGGACTAGCGGGAGCCAGAGAGCAGTACTTC. The variable domain in full, with the rest retrieved from reference TRBV7-2 and TRBJ2-7, is GAGVSQSPSNKVTEKGKDVELRCDPISGHTALYWYRQSLGQGLEFLIYFQGNSAPDKSGLPSDRFSAERTGGSVSTLTIQRTQQEDSAVYLCASTPGLAGAREQYFGPGTRLTVT.